This T cell receptor (beta chain) was recovered during a study of cytomegalovirus exposure and HLA in healthy donors. V was shortened by 7 bases and J by 0 bases, with 16 bases between the two germline ends. The CDR3 consists of 16 residues. Germline V gene lookup returns CDR1 SNHLY and CDR2 FYNNEI. This clone was detected once. Vbeta (60) and Jbeta (13) primers were used in the PCR. Clones were sequenced by immunoSEQ multiplex PCR, and TCRdb holds only the in-frame ones, with some missing. This table holds 100,000 to 150,000 clones, more than 60% found once. This TCR was recovered from a woman aged 60-75 years in good health and CMV-seropositive. The chain links TRBV2 to TRBJ2-1; D might be TRBD1 (5 bases). Sequencing was performed on PBMCs. The CDR3 sequence is CASIQRGRSSYNEQFF. CDR3 in DNA: TGTGCCAGCATTCAAAGGGGTCGCAGCTCCTACAATGAGCAGTTCTTC.